The sequence of this T cell receptor beta chain was determined in a study of blood T cell repertoires in COVID-19. Study summary: COVID-19 samples from acute and convalescent phases originated in the United States, Italy and Spain. T cells, B-cell-depleted T cells, or PBMCs supplied cDNA or gDNA.

Cohort allocation depended upon clinical history that participants reported. The authors' processing: Amplified reference gene primers provided the basis for estimating nucleated cell counts. TCRdb's table, derived via immunoSEQ multiplex PCR, lists solely in-frame clones and lacks some. V and J calls and clone size are those listed in that table; D and trimming were worked out from the DNA. This sample has 150,000 to 250,000 clones, with 80% to 90% found just once. Trimming pared 6 bases from V and 7 bases from J, leaving 12 bases between. This CDR3 is 13 amino acids long. Germline CDR1 reads MRHNA; CDR2 reads SNTAGT.

Input material: PBMCs or T cells enriched from blood (not recorded which). J is TRBJ2-2 and V is TRBV6-4; unclear D gene. The sequence derives from a man aged 40-49 years who had recovered from COVID-19. CDR3 in amino acids: CASRVQPLGELFF. The CDR3 coding sequence is TGTGCCAGCAGAGTACAGCCGCTCGGGGAGCTGTTTTTT.